Listed below are T cell receptor beta chains from one sample, sequenced in a study of identical twins. TCRdb fed the 5' RACE reads into MiXCR, producing one record per CDR3 protein. The sample contains roughly 200,000 distinct CDR3 sequences, more than 6.5% of which appear only once. These data were also reused for a study on yellow fever vaccine responses in identical twins.

Sample: memory (CD45RO+) T cells sorted from blood. These receptors were obtained from a woman aged 18 to 35 in good health. Both conserved end residues are part of each CDR3. Each record gives: CDR3 protein, CDR3 DNA, V gene, CDR3 length, J gene, D gene, clone size. The D gene is left open where the match is weak. Some rows have no size entry. The others give once, few or many, or a class for an expanded clone.

CAISEFNQQYF TGTGCCATCAGTGAGTTTAACCAGCAGTACTTC TRBV10-3 11 TRBJ2-7 . .
CASSSRTVYYTEAFF TGTGCCAGCAGTTCCCGGACAGTTTATTACACTGAAGCTTTCTTT TRBV27 15 TRBJ1-1 . many
CSARRQGNMNTEAFF TGCAGTGCTCGCCGACAGGGGAACATGAACACTGAAGCTTTCTTT TRBV20-1 15 TRBJ1-1 TRBD1 many
CSARGPSVYEQFF TGCAGTGCTAGAGGTCCTAGCGTGTATGAGCAGTTCTTC TRBV20-1 13 TRBJ2-1 . few
CASSVDGGGQETQYF TGTGCCAGCAGCGTAGACGGCGGGGGACAAGAGACCCAGTACTTC TRBV9 15 TRBJ2-5 TRBD2 few
CATSIRTGSSYEQYF TGTGCCACCAGCATACGGACAGGCTCCTCCTACGAGCAGTACTTC TRBV15 15 TRBJ2-7 TRBD1 many
CASSYTPSSDTQYF TGTGCCAGCAGTTACACCCCGAGCTCCGATACGCAGTATTTT TRBV6-5 14 TRBJ2-3 . many
CASSPYQGAAETQYF TGTGCCAGCTCACCATATCAGGGGGCGGCAGAGACCCAGTACTTC TRBV18 15 TRBJ2-5 TRBD1 once
CASSPITRRNTGELFF TGTGCCAGCAGCCCGATCACGAGGCGGAACACCGGGGAGCTGTTTTTT TRBV11-2 16 TRBJ2-2 . many
CAISDGSSYEQYF TGTGCCATCAGTGATGGGTCATCCTACGAGCAGTACTTC TRBV10-3 13 TRBJ2-7 . few
CASSLWGQTYEQYF TGCGCCAGCAGCTTGTGGGGCCAAACCTACGAGCAGTACTTC TRBV5-1 14 TRBJ2-7 . few
CASSPLFKGIGTESNQPQHF TGTGCCAGCAGTCCCCTCTTCAAGGGAATCGGGACGGAGAGCAATCAGCCCCAGCATTTT TRBV28 20 TRBJ1-5 . .
CASSRQGASSDTQYF TGTGCCAGCAGTCGACAGGGGGCGTCGTCAGATACGCAGTATTTT TRBV6-1 15 TRBJ2-3 TRBD1 few
CSARGLEGAPAKNIQYF TGCAGTGCTAGAGGGCTCGAGGGAGCGCCAGCCAAAAACATTCAGTACTTC TRBV20-1 17 TRBJ2-4 . many
CASSPIGNTIYF TGTGCCAGCAGTCCGATAGGAAACACCATATATTTT TRBV12-3/TRBV12-4 12 TRBJ1-3 . many
CASSFNVPGAGGPETQYF TGTGCCAGCAGTTTTAACGTCCCTGGAGCGGGGGGGCCTGAGACCCAGTACTTC TRBV28 18 TRBJ2-5 TRBD2 few
CASSLDPPAPLHF TGTGCCAGCAGCTTAGACCCACCCGCACCCCTCCACTTT TRBV7-8 13 TRBJ1-6 . many
CASTGGPYYEQYF TGCGCCAGCACCGGGGGACCGTACTACGAGCAGTACTTC TRBV10-2 13 TRBJ2-7 . .
CASSLYAGRAPYEQYF TGTGCCAGCAGCTTATACGCCGGGAGGGCCCCATACGAGCAGTACTTC TRBV7-2 16 TRBJ2-7 TRBD2 .
CASSSGSSSYNEQFF TGTGCCAGCAGTTCCGGGTCGTCGTCCTACAATGAGCAGTTCTTC TRBV12-3/TRBV12-4 15 TRBJ2-1 . many
CASSENRRAQYF TGTGCCAGCAGTGAGAATCGGAGGGCCCAGTACTTC TRBV6-1 12 TRBJ2-5 . .
CASSPMGRLTGELFF TGTGCCAGCAGCCCGATGGGACGGCTCACCGGGGAGCTGTTTTTT TRBV7-3 15 TRBJ2-2 . many
CASSQKTGGTEAFF TGTGCCAGCAGCCAGAAGACAGGGGGCACTGAAGCTTTCTTT TRBV3-1 14 TRBJ1-1 TRBD1 few
CAISEIAGTAETQYF TGTGCCATCAGTGAGATAGCGGGGACGGCGGAGACCCAGTACTTC TRBV10-3 15 TRBJ2-5 TRBD2 few
CASSSIYERVTNEQFF TGTGCCAGCAGCTCGATTTATGAGCGGGTTACAAATGAGCAGTTCTTC TRBV5-6 16 TRBJ2-1 . .
CASSSLAGTDEQFF TGTGCCAGCAGCTCACTAGCGGGAACCGATGAGCAGTTCTTC TRBV11-3 14 TRBJ2-1 TRBD2 many
CASSRSGGTRTYEQYF TGTGCCAGCAGCCGCTCGGGGGGGACTAGAACGTACGAGCAGTACTTC TRBV6-1 16 TRBJ2-7 TRBD2 many
CASSSREIEAHPARRLADTQYF TGTGCCAGCAGCTCTAGAGAAATAGAAGCCCATCCCGCACGGCGACTTGCAGATACGCAGTATTTT TRBV11-3 22 TRBJ2-3 . few
CASSPKRGGAETQYF TGTGCCAGCAGCCCAAAGCGGGGGGGTGCCGAGACCCAGTACTTC TRBV28 15 TRBJ2-5 TRBD2 few
CASSFGQGDPGANVLTF TGCGCCAGCAGCTTCGGACAGGGAGACCCTGGGGCCAACGTCCTGACTTTC TRBV5-1 17 TRBJ2-6 TRBD1 few
CATSDPGDRGGYEQYF TGTGCCACCAGTGATCCCGGGGACAGGGGTGGCTACGAGCAGTACTTC TRBV24-1 16 TRBJ2-7 TRBD1 few
CASSTGLAGYTDTQYF TGTGCCAGCAGTACCGGACTAGCGGGGTACACAGATACGCAGTATTTT TRBV7-2 16 TRBJ2-3 TRBD2 many